This TCR beta chain was recorded in a study of T cells after posttransplantation cyclophosphamide. Study-level points and caveats: Donor-recipient repertoire similarity was low at 1-2 months, rising over year one. Blood and skin or GI T cell repertoires showed limited TRB overlap. After PTCy, TRB diversity resembled that of CNI/methotrexate controls.

Concerning this clone itself: What it binds is not known.

The assay was immunoSEQ multiplex PCR, and TCRdb's table has in-frame clones only and misses some. There are some 47,000 clones in the sample; just over 85% occur only once, and over 2.5% lies in the top ten. The CDR3 consists of 15 residues. The ends lost 5 bases at V and 4 bases at J; junction bases unmatched: 6. Germline loops: CDR1 SGHVS, CDR2 FQNEAQ. The sequenced sample consisted of PBMCs. The chain employs TRBV7-8 and TRBJ2-2; 8 bases are a match to TRBD1. The receptor comes from a man under 40 with a blood cancer, CMV-positive, and with a related stem cell donor. CDR3 sequence (DNA): TGTGCCAGCAGCGTCCAGGGGGCTGGCACCGGGGAGCTGTTTTTT. Amino acids: CASSVQGAGTGELFF.